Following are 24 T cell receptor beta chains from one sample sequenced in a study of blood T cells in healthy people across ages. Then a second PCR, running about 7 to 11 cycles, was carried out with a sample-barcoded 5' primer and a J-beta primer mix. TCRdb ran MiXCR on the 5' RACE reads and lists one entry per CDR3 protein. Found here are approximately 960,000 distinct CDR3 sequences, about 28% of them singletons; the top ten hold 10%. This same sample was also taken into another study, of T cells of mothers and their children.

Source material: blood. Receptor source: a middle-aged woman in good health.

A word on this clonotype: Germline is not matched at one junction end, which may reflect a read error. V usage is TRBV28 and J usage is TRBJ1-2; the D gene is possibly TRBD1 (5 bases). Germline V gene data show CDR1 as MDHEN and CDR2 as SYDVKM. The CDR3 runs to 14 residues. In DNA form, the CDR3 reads TGTGCCTGCAGTTTAGAGGTGGGGCACTATGGCTACACCTTC. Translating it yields CACSLEVGHYGYTF.

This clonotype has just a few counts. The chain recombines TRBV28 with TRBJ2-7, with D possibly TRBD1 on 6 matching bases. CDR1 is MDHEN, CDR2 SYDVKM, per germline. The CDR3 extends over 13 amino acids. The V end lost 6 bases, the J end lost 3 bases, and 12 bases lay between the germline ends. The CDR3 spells CASRRTVVYEQYF. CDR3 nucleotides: TGTGCCAGCAGACGGACAGTAGTCTACGAGCAGTACTTC.

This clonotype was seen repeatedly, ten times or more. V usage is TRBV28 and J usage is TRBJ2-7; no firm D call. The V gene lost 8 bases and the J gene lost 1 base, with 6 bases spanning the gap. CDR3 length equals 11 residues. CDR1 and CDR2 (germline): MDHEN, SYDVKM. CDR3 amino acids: CASEGSYEQYF. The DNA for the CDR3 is TGTGCCAGCGAAGGATCCTACGAGCAGTACTTC.

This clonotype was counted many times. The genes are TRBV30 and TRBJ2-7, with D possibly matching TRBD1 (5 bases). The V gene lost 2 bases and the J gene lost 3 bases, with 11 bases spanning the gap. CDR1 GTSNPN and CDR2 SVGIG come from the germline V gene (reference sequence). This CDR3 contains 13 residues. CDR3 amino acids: CAWSKGARYEQYF. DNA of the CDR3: TGTGCCTGGAGTAAAGGGGCGCGCTACGAGCAGTACTTC.

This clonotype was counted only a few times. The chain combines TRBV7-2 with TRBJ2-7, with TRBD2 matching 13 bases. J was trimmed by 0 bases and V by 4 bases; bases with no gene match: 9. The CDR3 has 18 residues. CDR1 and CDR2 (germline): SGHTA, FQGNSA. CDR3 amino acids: CASSSGLAGYFLSYEQYF. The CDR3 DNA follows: TGTGCCAGCAGCTCGGGACTAGCGGGGTACTTCCTCTCCTACGAGCAGTACTTC.

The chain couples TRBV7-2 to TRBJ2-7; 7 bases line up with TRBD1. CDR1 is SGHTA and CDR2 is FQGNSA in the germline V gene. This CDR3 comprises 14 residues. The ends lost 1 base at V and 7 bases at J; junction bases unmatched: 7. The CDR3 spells CASSLDNRGREQYF. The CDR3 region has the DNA TGTGCCAGCAGCTTAGATAACAGGGGTAGGGAGCAGTACTTC.

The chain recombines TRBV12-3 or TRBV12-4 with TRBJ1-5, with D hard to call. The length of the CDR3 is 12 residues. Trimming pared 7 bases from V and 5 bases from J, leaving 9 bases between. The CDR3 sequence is CASTWVDQPQHF. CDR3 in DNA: TGTGCCAGCACCTGGGTCGATCAGCCCCAGCATTTT.

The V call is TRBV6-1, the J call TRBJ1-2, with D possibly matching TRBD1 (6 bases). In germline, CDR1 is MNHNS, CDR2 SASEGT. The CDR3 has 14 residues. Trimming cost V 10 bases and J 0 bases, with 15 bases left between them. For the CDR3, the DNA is TGTGCCATCCTTCCGACAGGAGCTAACTATGGCTACACCTTC. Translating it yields CAILPTGANYGYTF.

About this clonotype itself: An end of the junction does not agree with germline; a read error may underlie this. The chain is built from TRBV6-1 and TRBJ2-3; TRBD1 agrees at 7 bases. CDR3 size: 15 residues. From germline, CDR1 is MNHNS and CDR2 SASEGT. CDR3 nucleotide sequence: TGTGCCAGCAGTGACAGGGGGTTGGTCACAGATACACAGTATTTT. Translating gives CASSDRGLVTDTQYF.

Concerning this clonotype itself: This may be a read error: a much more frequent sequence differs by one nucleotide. Here the CDR3 reads CANSQDSSGRSYEQYF. CDR3 bases: TGTGCCAACAGCCAAGACTCTAGCGGGAGATCCTACGAGCAGTACTTC. The V and J genes are TRBV4-2 and TRBJ2-4, with 10 positions matching TRBD2. The J call could be wrong; TRBJ2-7 is a better fit for the DNA end. The CDR3 runs 16 residues. The germline V gene has CDR1 LGHNA and CDR2 YNFKEQ.

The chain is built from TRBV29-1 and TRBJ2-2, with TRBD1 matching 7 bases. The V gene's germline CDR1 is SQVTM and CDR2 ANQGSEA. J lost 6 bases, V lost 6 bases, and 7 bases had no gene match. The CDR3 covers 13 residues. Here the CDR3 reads CSVTKDRAGELFF. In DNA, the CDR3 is TGCAGCGTCACAAAAGACAGGGCCGGGGAGCTGTTTTTT.

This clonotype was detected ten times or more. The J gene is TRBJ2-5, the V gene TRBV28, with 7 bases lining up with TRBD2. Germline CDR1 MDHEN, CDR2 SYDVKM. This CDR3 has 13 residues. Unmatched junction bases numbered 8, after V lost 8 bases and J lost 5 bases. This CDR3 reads CASRPSGTETQYF. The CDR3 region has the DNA TGTGCCAGCCGACCTAGCGGCACGGAGACCCAGTACTTC. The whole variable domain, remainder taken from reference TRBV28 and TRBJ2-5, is DVKVTQSSRYLVKRTGEKVFLECVQDMDHENMFWYRQDPGLGLRLIYFSYDVKMKEKGDIPEGYSVSREKKERFSLILESASTNQTSMYLCASRPSGTETQYFGPGTRLLVL.

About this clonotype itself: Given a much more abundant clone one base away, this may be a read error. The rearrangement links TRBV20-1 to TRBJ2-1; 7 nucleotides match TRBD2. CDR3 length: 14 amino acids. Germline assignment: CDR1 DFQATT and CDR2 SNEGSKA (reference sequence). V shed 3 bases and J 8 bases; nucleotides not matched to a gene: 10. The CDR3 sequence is CSASGGTKRDEQFF. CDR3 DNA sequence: TGCAGTGCTAGCGGGGGGACCAAACGCGATGAGCAGTTCTTC.

CDR3 amino acids: CSVEWGTVGNTIYF. Here the CDR3 DNA reads TGCAGCGTTGAATGGGGGACAGTTGGAAACACCATATATTTT. The V gene is TRBV29-1, the J gene TRBJ1-3, with TRBD1 identical over 7 bases. Germline loops: CDR1 SQVTM, CDR2 ANQGSEA. This CDR3 comprises 14 residues. J gave up 3 bases and V 2 bases, and 4 bases lay outside the gene matches. The full variable domain, with the rest looked up from reference TRBV29-1 and TRBJ1-3, is SAVISQKPSRDICQRGTSLTIQCQVDSQVTMMFWYRQQPGQSLTLIATANQGSEATYESGFVIDKFPISRPNLTFSTLTVSNMSPEDSSIYLCSVEWGTVGNTIYFGEGSWLTVV.

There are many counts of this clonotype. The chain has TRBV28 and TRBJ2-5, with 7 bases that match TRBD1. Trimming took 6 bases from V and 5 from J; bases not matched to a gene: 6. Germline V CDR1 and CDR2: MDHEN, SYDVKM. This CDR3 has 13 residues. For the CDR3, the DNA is TGTGCCAGCAGCCTACAGGGGCCGGAGACCCAGTACTTC. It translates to CASSLQGPETQYF.

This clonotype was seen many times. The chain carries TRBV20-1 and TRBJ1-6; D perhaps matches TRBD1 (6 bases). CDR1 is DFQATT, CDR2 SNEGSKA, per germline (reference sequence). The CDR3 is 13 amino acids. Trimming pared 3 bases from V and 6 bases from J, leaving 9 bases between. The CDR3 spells CSASQGSNSPLHF. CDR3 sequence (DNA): TGCAGTGCTAGCCAGGGGTCTAATTCACCCCTCCACTTT.

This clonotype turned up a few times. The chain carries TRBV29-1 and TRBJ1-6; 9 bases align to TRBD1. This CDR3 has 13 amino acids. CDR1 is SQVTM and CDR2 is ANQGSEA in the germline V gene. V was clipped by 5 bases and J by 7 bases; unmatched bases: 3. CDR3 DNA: TGCAGCGTTAGGACAGGGGTCAATTCACCCCTCCACTTT. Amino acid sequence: CSVRTGVNSPLHF.

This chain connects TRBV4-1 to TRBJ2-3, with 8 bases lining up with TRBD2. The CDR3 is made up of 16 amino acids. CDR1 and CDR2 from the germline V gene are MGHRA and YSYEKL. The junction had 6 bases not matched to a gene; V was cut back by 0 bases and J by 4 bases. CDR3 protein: CASSQEGGGIPDTQYF. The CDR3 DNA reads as TGCGCCAGCAGCCAAGAAGGCGGGGGGATCCCAGATACGCAGTATTTT.

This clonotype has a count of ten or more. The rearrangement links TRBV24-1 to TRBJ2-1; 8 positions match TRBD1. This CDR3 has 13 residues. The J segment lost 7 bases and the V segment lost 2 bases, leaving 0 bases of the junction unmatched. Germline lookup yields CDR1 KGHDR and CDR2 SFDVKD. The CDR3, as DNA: TGTGCCACCAGTGATTACAGGGGGAATGAGCAGTTCTTC. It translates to CATSDYRGNEQFF.

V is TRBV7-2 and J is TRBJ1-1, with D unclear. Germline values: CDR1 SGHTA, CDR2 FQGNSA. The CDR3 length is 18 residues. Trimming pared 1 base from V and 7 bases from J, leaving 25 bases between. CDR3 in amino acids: CASSLDTKGRRGRDEAFF. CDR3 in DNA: TGTGCCAGCAGCTTAGATACGAAAGGTCGTCGAGGCCGGGATGAAGCTTTCTTT.

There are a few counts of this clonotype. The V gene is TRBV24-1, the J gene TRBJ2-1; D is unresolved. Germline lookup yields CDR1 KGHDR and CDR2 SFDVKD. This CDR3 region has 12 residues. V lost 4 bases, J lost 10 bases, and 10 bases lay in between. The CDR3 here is CATSDPTGEQFF. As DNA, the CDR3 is TGTGCCACCAGTGACCCGACCGGGGAGCAGTTCTTC.

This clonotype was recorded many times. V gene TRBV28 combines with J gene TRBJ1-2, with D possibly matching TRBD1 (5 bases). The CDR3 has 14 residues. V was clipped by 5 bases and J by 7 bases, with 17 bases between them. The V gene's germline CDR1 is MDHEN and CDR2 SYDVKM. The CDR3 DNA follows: TGTGCCAGCAGTCCACCCGGGACGGGTAGTGGCTACACCTTC. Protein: CASSPPGTGSGYTF.

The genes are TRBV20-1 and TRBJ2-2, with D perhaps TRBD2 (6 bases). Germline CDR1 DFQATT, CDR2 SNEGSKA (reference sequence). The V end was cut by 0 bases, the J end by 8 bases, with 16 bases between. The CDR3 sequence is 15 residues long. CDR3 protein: CSARESWRVAGELFF. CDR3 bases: TGCAGTGCTAGAGAATCCTGGAGGGTAGCGGGGGAGCTGTTTTTT.

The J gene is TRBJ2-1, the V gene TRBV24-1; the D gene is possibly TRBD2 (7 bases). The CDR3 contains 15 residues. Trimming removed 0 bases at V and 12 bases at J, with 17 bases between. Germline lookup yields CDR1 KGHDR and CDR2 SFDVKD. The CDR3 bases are TGTGCCACCAGTGATTTGGCGGGGGCCCTCCGAGGGCAGTTCTTC. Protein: CATSDLAGALRGQFF.